Listed below are T cell receptor beta chains from one sample, sequenced in a study of response to subunit inactivated influenza vaccine. In TCRdb, the RT-PCR reads were re-called with MiXCR into one record per CDR3 protein. The sample has around 520,000 distinct CDR3 sequences; around 11% are singletons. This specimen consisted of PBMCs from blood, obtained on the day of vaccination. These receptors all come from a man between 50 and 59 years old who received an inactivated influenza vaccine. The CDR3 runs from the conserved cysteine through the conserved F or W. D genes are given only for firm matches. The size of a clone is reported for some rows only, either as once, few or many, or as a class for expanded clones.

j_call: TRBJ2-3; d_call: .; v_call: TRBV28; clone_size: few; cdr3_aa: CASSLRGARTDTQYF; cdr3_nt: TGTGCCAGCAGTTTAAGGGGGGCTCGCACAGATACGCAGTATTTT
j_call: TRBJ2-1; d_call: .; v_call: TRBV5-1; clone_size: many; cdr3_aa: CASSPFPGNEQFF; cdr3_nt: TGCGCCAGCAGCCCTTTCCCGGGTAATGAGCAGTTCTTC
j_call: TRBJ1-4; d_call: .; v_call: TRBV7-9; clone_size: .; cdr3_aa: CASSLLATNEKLFF; cdr3_nt: TGTGCCAGCAGCTTACTCGCAACTAATGAAAAACTGTTTTTT
j_call: TRBJ2-5; d_call: .; v_call: TRBV6-2/TRBV6-3; clone_size: .; cdr3_aa: CATRRSGETQYF; cdr3_nt: TGTGCCACCAGAAGGAGTGGGGAGACCCAGTACTTC
j_call: TRBJ1-2; d_call: TRBD1; v_call: TRBV29-1; clone_size: .; cdr3_aa: CSVATGAGYGYTF; cdr3_nt: TGCAGCGTTGCTACAGGGGCTGGCTATGGCTACACCTTC
j_call: TRBJ1-1; d_call: .; v_call: TRBV10-2; clone_size: .; cdr3_aa: CASSDDLSNTEAFF; cdr3_nt: TGCGCCAGCAGTGATGACCTTTCGAACACTGAAGCTTTCTTT
j_call: TRBJ2-7; d_call: TRBD2; v_call: TRBV12-3/TRBV12-4; clone_size: many; cdr3_aa: CASSPGTSGTEQYF; cdr3_nt: TGTGCCAGCAGTCCCGGGACTAGCGGGACCGAGCAGTACTTC
j_call: TRBJ2-1; d_call: .; v_call: TRBV27; clone_size: few; cdr3_aa: CASSLASEYNEQFF; cdr3_nt: TGTGCCAGCAGTTTGGCTAGCGAGTACAATGAGCAGTTCTTC
j_call: TRBJ2-2; d_call: TRBD2; v_call: TRBV10-3; clone_size: .; cdr3_aa: CAAGLAGATGELFF; cdr3_nt: TGTGCCGCTGGACTAGCGGGGGCCACCGGGGAGCTGTTTTTT
j_call: TRBJ2-4; d_call: .; v_call: TRBV20-1; clone_size: .; cdr3_aa: CSAPLFGSENIQYF; cdr3_nt: TGCAGTGCCCCTCTTTTTGGGTCGGAAAACATTCAGTACTTC
j_call: TRBJ1-4; d_call: .; v_call: TRBV29-1; clone_size: few; cdr3_aa: CSVLGEKLFF; cdr3_nt: TGCAGCGTTCTGGGTGAAAAACTGTTTTTT
j_call: TRBJ2-7; d_call: TRBD2; v_call: TRBV7-8; clone_size: few; cdr3_aa: CASSFAAGGYEQYF; cdr3_nt: TGTGCCAGCAGCTTCGCAGCGGGGGGTTACGAGCAGTACTTC
j_call: TRBJ2-2; d_call: .; v_call: TRBV4-2; clone_size: .; cdr3_aa: CASSHEVTGGELFF; cdr3_nt: TGTGCCAGCAGCCATGAAGTCACTGGCGGGGAGCTGTTTTTT
j_call: TRBJ2-5; d_call: .; v_call: TRBV11-2; clone_size: .; cdr3_aa: CASSFAGVGETQYF; cdr3_nt: TGTGCCAGCAGCTTCGCCGGTGTTGGGGAGACCCAGTACTTC
j_call: TRBJ2-1; d_call: .; v_call: TRBV7-9; clone_size: few; cdr3_aa: CASSLSFARDEQFF; cdr3_nt: TGTGCCAGCAGCTTATCCTTCGCTAGGGATGAGCAGTTCTTC
j_call: TRBJ2-1; d_call: TRBD2; v_call: TRBV2; clone_size: .; cdr3_aa: CASLSTSYREQFF; cdr3_nt: TGTGCCAGCCTTTCGACTAGCTACCGAGAGCAGTTCTTC
j_call: TRBJ2-1; d_call: .; v_call: TRBV5-4; clone_size: .; cdr3_aa: CASRYDYNEQFF; cdr3_nt: TGTGCCAGCAGATACGACTACAATGAGCAGTTCTTC
j_call: TRBJ2-3; d_call: TRBD2; v_call: TRBV11-2; clone_size: .; cdr3_aa: CASSLGPIQRGNTDTQYF; cdr3_nt: TGTGCCAGCAGCTTAGGTCCCATTCAGCGGGGGAACACAGATACGCAGTATTTT
j_call: TRBJ1-2; d_call: .; v_call: TRBV5-1; clone_size: many; cdr3_aa: CASSEKQGVDGYTF; cdr3_nt: TGCGCCAGCAGCGAAAAACAGGGAGTCGATGGCTACACCTTC
j_call: TRBJ2-3; d_call: TRBD2; v_call: TRBV3-1; clone_size: .; cdr3_aa: CASSQEGTIIRDAPQYF; cdr3_nt: TGTGCCAGCAGCCAAGAGGGGACTATCATTAGGGACGCTCCGCAGTATTTT
j_call: TRBJ2-2; d_call: TRBD1; v_call: TRBV5-1; clone_size: .; cdr3_aa: CASSRSGTANTGELFF; cdr3_nt: TGCGCCAGCAGCCGTTCAGGGACAGCCAACACCGGGGAGCTGTTTTTT
j_call: TRBJ1-5; d_call: .; v_call: TRBV30; clone_size: few; cdr3_aa: CAWSELQRGQPQHF; cdr3_nt: TGTGCCTGGAGTGAACTTCAGCGGGGTCAGCCCCAGCATTTT
j_call: TRBJ1-2; d_call: TRBD1; v_call: TRBV5-6; clone_size: few; cdr3_aa: CASSWGRQGYGYTF; cdr3_nt: TGTGCCAGCAGCTGGGGGCGACAGGGCTATGGCTACACCTTC
j_call: TRBJ2-1; d_call: .; v_call: TRBV7-2; clone_size: .; cdr3_aa: CASSRLPSYNEQFF; cdr3_nt: TGTGCCAGCAGCCGACTACCCTCCTACAATGAGCAGTTCTTC
j_call: TRBJ2-2; d_call: .; v_call: TRBV12-5; clone_size: many; cdr3_aa: CASGLVGLTGSGTGELFF; cdr3_nt: TGTGCTAGTGGTTTGGTAGGCTTGACAGGCTCGGGCACCGGGGAGCTGTTTTTT
j_call: TRBJ2-7; d_call: .; v_call: TRBV29-1; clone_size: many; cdr3_aa: CSAWTVSYEQYF; cdr3_nt: TGCAGCGCTTGGACAGTCTCCTACGAGCAGTACTTC
j_call: TRBJ2-2; d_call: .; v_call: TRBV7-2; clone_size: few; cdr3_aa: CASSLAFGSQGELFF; cdr3_nt: TGTGCCAGCAGCTTAGCCTTTGGATCGCAGGGGGAGCTGTTTTTT
j_call: TRBJ2-5; d_call: TRBD1; v_call: TRBV3-1; clone_size: .; cdr3_aa: CASTQAPGQRETQYF; cdr3_nt: TGTGCCAGCACCCAAGCCCCGGGACAGAGGGAGACCCAGTACTTC
j_call: TRBJ2-5; d_call: .; v_call: TRBV29-1; clone_size: many; cdr3_aa: CSVEDWETQYF; cdr3_nt: TGCAGCGTTGAAGATTGGGAGACCCAGTACTTC
j_call: TRBJ1-1; d_call: .; v_call: TRBV20-1; clone_size: many; cdr3_aa: CSARVIQLNTEAFF; cdr3_nt: TGCAGTGCTAGAGTGATACAGCTGAACACTGAAGCTTTCTTT
j_call: TRBJ2-7; d_call: .; v_call: TRBV20-1; clone_size: few; cdr3_aa: CSADRRTRYEQYF; cdr3_nt: TGCAGTGCTGACAGAAGGACCCGCTACGAGCAGTACTTC
j_call: TRBJ1-6; d_call: .; v_call: TRBV4-1; clone_size: few; cdr3_aa: CASSQDGTLHF; cdr3_nt: TGCGCCAGCAGCCAAGATGGGACCCTCCACTTT
j_call: TRBJ2-2; d_call: .; v_call: TRBV28; clone_size: many; cdr3_aa: CASSQPTGSAGELFF; cdr3_nt: TGTGCCAGCAGTCAGCCAACAGGGTCTGCCGGGGAGCTGTTTTTT
j_call: TRBJ1-1; d_call: .; v_call: TRBV12-3/TRBV12-4; clone_size: .; cdr3_aa: CASSLAGGMVAFF; cdr3_nt: TGTGCCAGCAGTTTAGCGGGGGGCATGGTAGCTTTCTTT
j_call: TRBJ2-3; d_call: TRBD2; v_call: TRBV7-9; clone_size: .; cdr3_aa: CASRSFWASGPTDTQYF; cdr3_nt: TGTGCCAGCAGGAGCTTTTGGGCTAGCGGACCCACAGATACGCAGTATTTT